Sequencing of this T cell receptor (beta chain) was carried out in a study of blood T cells in healthy people across ages. Overall study: When template switching was applied, about one barcoded beta molecule was captured per two T cells.

Through a sample-barcoded 5' primer and a J-beta primer mix, a second PCR was run for 7 to 11 cycles. TCRdb analysed the 5' RACE reads with MiXCR anew, one entry per CDR3 protein. The sample carries about 1.5 million distinct CDR3 sequences, approximately 40% recorded once. This clonotype was seen a handful of times. Its antigen is as yet unknown. Study-wide points: Long-lived donors exceeded aged donors in naive CD4+ cells and diversity. Age brought a roughly linear fall in TCR beta diversity measured per million T cells.

Trimming removed 3 bases from V and 6 bases from J; junction bases left unmatched: 12. Germline CDR1 reads MNHEY; CDR2 reads SMNVEV (reference sequence). The CDR3 extends over 17 amino acids. The chain recombines TRBV27 with TRBJ2-1; 9 bases map to TRBD2. Sample: blood. The TCR comes from a woman aged 18 to 35 in good health. This chain's CDR3 is CASSFVPLAGGSNEQFF. CDR3 DNA: TGTGCCAGCAGTTTTGTTCCACTAGCGGGTGGGAGCAATGAGCAGTTCTTC.